This section outlines one TCR beta chain sequence together with its context. What it recognizes is unknown. The record originates from a study of PD-L1 blockade in urothelial cancer. Study summary: Timepoints chosen for blood analysis were 3 weeks (second dose) and 6 weeks after treatment start. T cells numbered a median of about 140,000 in the blood samples.

CDR1 MNHNY and CDR2 SVGAGI come from the germline V gene (reference sequence). The CDR3 runs 15 residues. With 8 bases removed from V and 4 bases from J, the gap between germline ends came to 15 bases. Sample time point: pretreatment peripheral blood. Sampling of each patient yielded between 1 and 8 specimens, collected pretreatment and on-treatment. Points from the study as a whole: Below-median pretreatment blood TCR clonality was associated with improved progression-free and overall survival.

TCRdb's table, derived via immunoSEQ multiplex PCR, lists solely in-frame clones and lacks some. The table has tens of thousands of clones, roughly nine tenths seen once. This rearrangement joins TRBV6-6 to TRBJ2-6, with a weak D call TRBD1 (5 bases). The sample here was PBMCs, taken around atezolizumab (anti-PD-L1) treatment. The receptor was derived from a woman older than 75 with urothelial cancer. The DNA of the CDR3 is TGTGCCAGCGAGACAGAACCTGCCGGGGCCAACGTCCTGACTTTC. Translating gives CASETEPAGANVLTF.